This T cell receptor (beta chain) was identified in a study of blood T cell repertoires in COVID-19. Looking at the study overall: COVID-19 samples, acute and convalescent, were from the United States, Italy and Spain. T cells, B-cell-depleted T cells, or PBMCs supplied cDNA or gDNA.

Per the original data handling: Amplification of reference gene primers provided the estimated nucleated cell counts. The method was immunoSEQ multiplex PCR; TCRdb's version includes in-frame clones alone and lacks a portion of them. D and trimming come from the DNA, and the V and J calls and clone size come from that table. The sample has some 150,000 clones, around 87% seen once. This sequence originates from a woman in her sixties or seventies with active or convalescent COVID-19. The sequenced material came from peripheral blood.

This CDR3 is CASSIFGGGSEAFF. CDR3 nucleotides: TGTGCCAGTAGTATATTTGGGGGCGGGAGTGAAGCTTTCTTT. V usage is TRBV19 and J usage is TRBJ1-1, with a possible D match to TRBD1 (6 bases). The ends were cut back, 2 bases at V and 7 bases at J, with 14 bases in the middle. The CDR3 has 14 amino acids. The germline V gene has CDR1 LNHDA and CDR2 SQIVND (reference sequence).